This is a list of T cell receptor beta chains from one sample in a study of cytomegalovirus exposure and HLA in healthy donors. Profiling relied on immunoSEQ multiplex PCR, and the TCRdb table lists in-frame clones only, not all of them. Among approximately 160,000 clones listed, 75% to 80% were seen once. Sample: PBMCs. All receptors derive from a male donor in good health and CMV-seronegative. Both conserved end residues are part of each CDR3. A D gene is named only where the DNA matches it firmly. Where a row states a size, it is once, few, many or the class of an expanded clone; other rows omit it.

D gene	V gene	J gene	clone size	CDR3 DNA	CDR3 protein
.	TRBV7-3	TRBJ1-2	few	TGTGCCAGCAGCTTCGGGGGTAAATCTTCTGGCTACACCTTC	CASSFGGKSSGYTF
TRBD1	TRBV4-3	TRBJ1-6	.	TGCGCCAGCAGCCCTCGGACAGGCTGGAATTCACCCCTCCACTTT	CASSPRTGWNSPLHF
TRBD1	TRBV7-9	TRBJ1-1	.	TGTGCCAGCAGCTTGGACAGGTACAACACTGAAGCTTTCTTT	CASSLDRYNTEAFF
TRBD2	TRBV5-1	TRBJ2-1	few	TGCGCCAGCAGCTCCGGGACTAATTCCTACAATGAGCAGTTCTTC	CASSSGTNSYNEQFF
TRBD2	TRBV19	TRBJ2-1	.	TGTGCCAGTAGTATGGGGTGGGAGGGCAATGAGCAGTTCTTC	CASSMGWEGNEQFF
TRBD1	TRBV28	TRBJ1-1	.	TGTGCCAGCAGCCCGAGCCGGGACAGGGGGCGAGCTTTCTTT	CASSPSRDRGRAFF
TRBD1	TRBV28	TRBJ1-5	few	TGTGCCAGCGTATTACAGGGGAAGGGTCAGCCCCAGCATTTT	CASVLQGKGQPQHF
.	TRBV18	TRBJ1-5	.	TGTGCCAGCTCGTCAGGTGTCAATCAGCCCCAGCATTTT	CASSSGVNQPQHF
.	TRBV7-9	TRBJ2-1	once	TGTGCCAGCAGCTTAGTGATAGCGCGGGAGCAGTTCTTC	CASSLVIAREQFF
TRBD1	TRBV5-1	TRBJ2-1	few	TGCGCCAGCAGCTTGGTCCCCCCCAGGGGGTTTAACAATGAGCAGTTCTTC	CASSLVPPRGFNNEQFF
TRBD1	TRBV5-1	TRBJ2-5	.	TGCGCCAGCACGCGACAGGGGGCGCTTTTAGGAGAGACCCAGTACTTC	CASTRQGALLGETQYF
TRBD2	TRBV7-6	TRBJ2-3	.	TGTGCCAGCAGCGCGGGACTAGCGGGAGTAGGCACAGATACGCAGTATTTT	CASSAGLAGVGTDTQYF
.	TRBV11-2	TRBJ2-2	once	TGTGCCAGCAGCTTAGTCCTAGAGTCCGGGGAGCTGTTTTTT	CASSLVLESGELFF
TRBD1	TRBV7-6	TRBJ1-4	.	TGTGCCAGCAGCTTCACAGGGGGCCCAAATGAAAAACTGTTTTTT	CASSFTGGPNEKLFF
.	TRBV19	TRBJ1-5	.	TGTGCCAGTAGTATAGATCTCCCGAATCAGCCCCAGCATTTT	CASSIDLPNQPQHF
TRBD2	TRBV7-3	TRBJ2-3	.	TGTGCCAGCAGCTTATCTAGCGGGACAGATACGCAGTATTTT	CASSLSSGTDTQYF
.	TRBV11-2	TRBJ2-5	.	TGTGCCAGCAGCTTAGTTCCAGCGGGTCCGCAAGAGACCCAGTACTTC	CASSLVPAGPQETQYF
TRBD1	TRBV6-1	TRBJ2-7	.	TGTGCCAGCCGCCCCGGGACAGGGGGTGACGAGCAGTACTTC	CASRPGTGGDEQYF
.	TRBV12-2	TRBJ1-6	.	TGTGCAAGTCGCTTCGCTAGGAGGGAAGCCAAATATAATTCACCCCTCCACTTT	CASRFARREAKYNSPLHF
TRBD1	TRBV7-9	TRBJ1-2	.	TGTGCCAGCAGCTTAGCCCGTGGGACAGGGGTGGAAGGCTACACCTTC	CASSLARGTGVEGYTF
TRBD1	TRBV7-9	TRBJ2-7	.	TGTGCCAGCAGCCAGCGACAGGGGGCGGGGTCCTACGAGCAGTACTTC	CASSQRQGAGSYEQYF
TRBD1	TRBV7-2	TRBJ2-3	few	TGTGCCAGCAGCCAGCGACAGGGTTCGCAGTATTTT	CASSQRQGSQYF
TRBD2	TRBV10-3	TRBJ2-5	.	TGTGCCATCAGTCCCCCCCCCGGACTAGCGGGAGGGGGGCAAGAGACCCAGTACTTC	CAISPPPGLAGGGQETQYF
.	TRBV2	TRBJ2-7	.	TGTGCCAGCAGTGTGAGGGCCTACGAGCAGTACTTC	CASSVRAYEQYF
TRBD1	TRBV9	TRBJ1-2	.	TGTGCCAGCAGGCCGGGACAGGGAGGGGTCGATGGCTACACCTTC	CASRPGQGGVDGYTF
.	TRBV7-9	TRBJ1-2	.	TGTGCCAGCAGCTTGGGCCACAAGGCCGACTATGGCTACACCTTC	CASSLGHKADYGYTF
TRBD1	TRBV11-3	TRBJ2-7	.	TGTGCCAGCAGCCCGGACAGGGATCGGGGCGAGCAGTACTTC	CASSPDRDRGEQYF
.	TRBV9	TRBJ2-7	.	TGTGCCAGCAGCGTCTCCTCGGGGGTCGCACATCGCGAGCAGTACTTC	CASSVSSGVAHREQYF
TRBD1	TRBV10-3	TRBJ2-1	few	TGTGCCATCAGCAAGACAGGGGAGGACAATGAGCAGTTCTTC	CAISKTGEDNEQFF